One sample yielded the 28 T cell receptor beta chains listed below, sequenced in a study of blood T cell repertoires in COVID-19. Sequenced by immunoSEQ multiplex PCR; TCRdb stores in-frame clones only, minus some. Here the sample spans under 70,000 clones, around four fifths being singletons. The specimen was peripheral blood. Receptors were obtained from a human donor in a cohort sampled during active COVID-19.

CDR3 coding DNA: TGTGCCAGCAGCCAAGATGTAGGGGGGGGCGATGGTTTTGTGGAGACCCAGTACTTC. Amino acids: CASSQDVGGGDGFVETQYF. V is TRBV4-2 and J is TRBJ2-5; tentatively, D is TRBD2 (7 bases). The germline gives CDR1 LGHNA, CDR2 YNFKEQ. The CDR3 spans 19 residues. Trimming shortened V by 0 bases and J by 5 bases, and 25 bases separated the two germline ends.

This chain's CDR3 is CAISERQAGSAFF. The CDR3 nucleotides read TGTGCCATCAGTGAAAGACAAGCTGGAAGCGCTTTCTTT. V and J are TRBV10-3 and TRBJ1-1; D not resolved. Germline CDR1 ENHRY, CDR2 SYGVKD. This CDR3 spans 13 amino acids. The V and J ends lost 3 bases and 11 bases respectively, with 16 bases between them.

This chain joins TRBV7-8 and TRBJ2-3, with TRBD1 matching over 8 bases. J lost 6 bases, V lost 5 bases, and 4 bases had no gene match. Germline lookup yields CDR1 SGHVS and CDR2 FQNEAQ. The CDR3 spans 13 residues. The DNA of the CDR3 is TGTGCCAGCAGCCCGACAGGGGCGGATACGCAGTATTTT. Amino acid sequence: CASSPTGADTQYF.

In this sample, this clone is medium-sized. This sequence joins TRBV7-9 and TRBJ1-4; unclear D gene. Germline V gene lookup returns CDR1 SEHNR and CDR2 FQNEAQ (reference sequence). V shed 4 bases and J shed 7 bases, with 13 bases lying between them. The CDR3 spans 14 residues. The CDR3: CASSSDGSGEKLFF. In DNA, the CDR3 is TGTGCCAGCAGCTCAGACGGGTCGGGTGAAAAACTGTTTTTT.

The chain recombines TRBV11-1 with TRBJ2-6; 8 nucleotides align to TRBD1. CDR1 and CDR2 from the germline V gene are SGHAT and FQDESV (reference sequence). Trimming cost V 3 bases and J 6 bases; bases outside gene matches: 1. CDR3 length: 14 amino acids. CDR3 nucleotide sequence: TGTGCCAGCAGCTTGGACAGGGCGGCCAACGTCCTGACTTTC. Translated, it gives CASSLDRAANVLTF.

The chain uses TRBV28 and TRBJ2-1; 8 bases agree with TRBD2. The ends lost 3 bases at V and 8 bases at J; junction bases unmatched: 12. Germline V lookup: CDR1 MDHEN, CDR2 SYDVKM. CDR3 length: 16 residues. For the CDR3, the DNA is TGTGCCAGCAGTTTCCTGAGTGGCGGGAGGTCCCATGAGCAGTTCTTC. Encoded protein: CASSFLSGGRSHEQFF.

The chain combines TRBV2 with TRBJ1-5; a possible D gene is TRBD1 (5 bases). The CDR3 runs 13 residues. V was cut by 4 bases and J by 5 bases, with 9 bases left in between. Germline values: CDR1 SNHLY, CDR2 FYNNEI. The CDR3 region is CASSGRGYQPQHF. CDR3 in DNA: TGTGCCAGCAGTGGGAGGGGTTATCAGCCCCAGCATTTT.

The J gene is TRBJ2-2, the V gene TRBV3-1 (or the pseudogene TRBV3-2), with D unclear. The CDR3 is 15 amino acids. V lost 1 base and J 4 bases, leaving 10 bases between the germline ends. Germline V CDR1 and CDR2: LGHDT, YNNKEL (reference sequence). In nucleotides, the CDR3 is TGTGCCAGCAGCCAAGCCCGCGTTGGCACCGGGGAGCTGTTTTTT. This encodes CASSQARVGTGELFF.

The chain carries TRBV27 and TRBJ2-1; a possible D gene is TRBD2 (5 bases). V lost 6 bases and J 0 bases, leaving 15 bases between the germline ends. The germline V gene encodes CDR1 MNHEY and CDR2 SMNVEV (reference sequence). The CDR3 totals 16 residues. CDR3 nucleotides: TGTGCCAGCAGCTTGACGCCGGGGAGCTCCTACAATGAGCAGTTCTTC. Residues: CASSLTPGSSYNEQFF.

A few counts support this clone. The chain recombines TRBV5-4 with TRBJ2-7; 10 bases line up with TRBD2. Unmatched junction bases numbered 2, after V lost 1 base and J lost 4 bases. Germline CDR1 and CDR2: SGHNT and YYREEE (reference sequence). The CDR3 spans 14 residues. As DNA, the CDR3 is TGTGCCAGCAGCTTGACTAGCGGGAAATACGAGCAGTACTTC. It specifies CASSLTSGKYEQYF.

The V gene is TRBV4-1, the J gene TRBJ2-7; D is unresolved. Trimming stripped 3 bases from V and 3 bases from J, with 9 bases between. This CDR3 has 13 amino acids. CDR1 and CDR2 from the germline V gene are MGHRA and YSYEKL. CDR3 loop: CASSQYSHYEQYF. The DNA for the CDR3 is TGCGCCAGCAGCCAGTACAGCCACTACGAGCAGTACTTC.

The chain joins TRBV11-2 to TRBJ1-6, with D possibly TRBD1 on 6 matching bases. The germline V and J ends were trimmed by 5 bases and 3 bases, with 11 bases remaining between them. This CDR3 is 15 amino acids long. Germline V CDR1 and CDR2: SGHAT, FQNNGV. The CDR3 region has the DNA TGTGCCAGCAGCCTCAGGGGCGGCTATAATTCACCCCTCCACTTT. Its protein is CASSLRGGYNSPLHF.

V usage is TRBV4-3 and J usage is TRBJ1-3, with 7 bases fitting TRBD1. After removal of 3 bases from V and 0 bases from J, the junction contained 5 bases not matched to a gene. The CDR3 contains 16 residues. Germline V gives CDR1 LGHNA, CDR2 YSLEER. The chain's CDR3 is CASSHVGQSSGNTIYF. The CDR3 region has the DNA TGCGCCAGCAGCCACGTGGGACAGAGCTCTGGAAACACCATATATTTT.

This rearrangement joins TRBV29-1 to TRBJ1-2; TRBD1 might be the D (5 bases). Trimming removed 3 bases at V and 0 bases at J, with 8 bases between. In germline, CDR1 is SQVTM, CDR2 ANQGSEA. This CDR3 comprises 13 residues. CDR3 coding DNA: TGCAGCGTTGAGACAGTCACTAACTATGGCTACACCTTC. This sequence encodes CSVETVTNYGYTF.

The rearrangement joins TRBV7-9 to TRBJ1-5; D is uncertain. The CDR3 loop spans 15 amino acids. Germline CDR1 is SEHNR and CDR2 is FQNEAQ (reference sequence). Trimming took 4 bases from V and 0 from J, leaving 10 bases between them. The CDR3: CASSSEGYSNQPQHF. The CDR3 bases are TGTGCCAGCAGCTCGGAGGGTTATAGCAATCAGCCCCAGCATTTT.

This clone was recorded a few times. The chain recombines TRBV19 with TRBJ1-1; 8 nucleotides align to TRBD1. This CDR3 region has 14 residues. Losses at the gene ends were 6 bases for V and 6 bases for J; bases not matched to a gene: 9. The germline V gene has CDR1 LNHDA and CDR2 SQIVND (reference sequence). CDR3 sequence reads: CASSPDRGRSEAFF. The CDR3 nucleotides are TGTGCCAGTAGCCCTGACAGGGGTAGGTCTGAAGCTTTCTTT.

This chain links TRBV2 with TRBJ2-7, with 8 bases lining up with TRBD2. V dropped 0 bases and J dropped 6; count of bases not matched to a gene: 13. Germline V gives CDR1 SNHLY, CDR2 FYNNEI. CDR3 size: 17 residues. CDR3 sequence reads: CASSEARGQRELGEQYF. The DNA of the CDR3 is TGTGCCAGCAGTGAAGCGCGTGGTCAGCGGGAGCTAGGCGAGCAGTACTTC.

The chain couples TRBV11-3 to TRBJ2-7; maybe TRBD2 (5 bases). CDR1 and CDR2 from the germline V gene are SGHNT and YENEEA. V lost 5 bases to trimming and J lost 2 bases, with 10 bases between them. The CDR3 sequence is 13 residues long. The CDR3 region is CASSPRAAYEQYF. The CDR3, as DNA: TGTGCCAGCAGCCCACGAGCGGCCTACGAGCAGTACTTC.

The gene calls are TRBV6-5 and TRBJ2-5; D gene unclear. With 5 bases removed from V and 2 bases from J, the gap between germline ends came to 9 bases. Germline V gene sequence: CDR1 MNHEY, CDR2 SVGAGI. The length of the CDR3 is 13 residues. The CDR3 loop is CASSNYRQETQYF. Written as DNA, the CDR3 is TGTGCCAGCAGTAACTATAGACAAGAGACCCAGTACTTC.

The chain joins TRBV28 to TRBJ1-5; D remains ambiguous. The CDR3 is made up of 14 amino acids. V lost 2 bases and J 4 bases, leaving 9 bases between the germline ends. Germline V gives CDR1 MDHEN, CDR2 SYDVKM. The CDR3 loop is CASSLGSGNQPQHF. DNA for the CDR3: TGTGCCAGCAGTTTAGGGTCGGGGAATCAGCCCCAGCATTTT.

This clone was detected only once. The chain recombines TRBV7-2 with TRBJ1-4, with 8 bases matching TRBD1. Germline loops: CDR1 SGHTA, CDR2 FQGNSA. The trim removed 5 bases at V and 5 bases at J, leaving 4 bases unmatched. The CDR3 has 14 amino acids. DNA of the CDR3: TGTGCCAGCAGCCAGGACAGGGCCAATGAAAAACTGTTTTTT. It is translated as CASSQDRANEKLFF.

This rearrangement joins TRBV28 to TRBJ2-7; 8 positions agree with TRBD1. CDR3 length equals 13 residues. The V gene end was trimmed by 5 bases and the J gene end by 2 bases; junction bases not matched to a gene: 2. Germline lookup yields CDR1 MDHEN and CDR2 SYDVKM. The CDR3 reads CASSEGQAYEQYF. The CDR3 DNA sequence: TGTGCCAGCAGTGAGGGACAGGCCTACGAGCAGTACTTC.

The V call is TRBV11-2, the J call TRBJ2-7, with TRBD2 matching 13 bases. V gave up 5 bases and J gave up 5 bases; unmatched junction bases: 9. The CDR3 is 16 residues long. Per the germline V gene, CDR1 is SGHAT and CDR2 is FQNNGV. CDR3 bases: TGTGCCAGCAGCCCCGGGGGGACTAGCGGGATCCACGAGCAGTACTTC. Protein product: CASSPGGTSGIHEQYF.

The CDR3 spells CASSPRSVSETQYF. The CDR3 bases are TGTGCCAGCAGCCCAAGATCGGTTTCTGAGACCCAGTACTTC. The gene calls are TRBV7-6 and TRBJ2-5; D unresolved. The germline CDR1 and CDR2 sequences are SGHVS and FNYEAQ. V was clipped by 5 bases and J by 5 bases, with 15 bases between them. This CDR3 comprises 14 residues.

The chain joins TRBV5-5 to TRBJ2-7, with D uncertain. The V gene's germline CDR1 is SGHKS and CDR2 YYEKEE (reference sequence). V lost 3 bases, J lost 2 bases, and 9 bases lay in between. The CDR3 length is 13 residues. Here the CDR3 reads CASSSGSPYEQYF. The DNA of the CDR3 is TGTGCCAGCAGCTCCGGGTCCCCCTACGAGCAGTACTTC.

This rearrangement joins TRBV6-5 to TRBJ1-5; D is perhaps TRBD1 (5 bases). Per germline, CDR1 MNHEY and CDR2 SVGAGI. CDR3 size: 12 residues. Between the trimmed V and J ends, which lost 7 bases and 8 bases, there was a span of 12 bases. This CDR3 is CASKQGWEPQHF. In DNA form, the CDR3 reads TGTGCCAGCAAGCAGGGATGGGAGCCCCAGCATTTT.

This chain links TRBV9 with TRBJ2-3; 10 positions match TRBD2. The CDR3 loop spans 17 amino acids. With 0 bases clipped from V and 1 base from J, the junction kept 5 bases outside the gene matches. Per the germline V gene, CDR1 is SGDLS and CDR2 is YYNGEE. Here the CDR3 DNA reads TGTGCCAGCAGCGTAGTACCAGGGACTAGCGGCACAGATACGCAGTATTTT. Translation: CASSVVPGTSGTDTQYF. The full variable domain, rest sourced from reference TRBV9 and TRBJ2-3, is DSGVTQTPKHLITATGQRVTLRCSPRSGDLSVYWYQQSLDQGLQFLIQYYNGEERAKGNILERFSAQQFPDLHSELNLSSLELGDSALYFCASSVVPGTSGTDTQYFGPGTRLTVL.

The genes are TRBV19 and TRBJ2-3; D is possibly TRBD2 (6 bases). V lost 6 bases, J lost 0 bases, and 13 bases lay in between. Germline values: CDR1 LNHDA, CDR2 SQIVND (reference sequence). The CDR3 spans 15 residues. The CDR3 DNA follows: TGTGCCAGTAGCCGCGGGACCGCTAGCACAGATACGCAGTATTTT. Amino acid sequence: CASSRGTASTDTQYF.